These 25 T cell receptor beta chains were all obtained from the same sample, sequenced in a study of patients and donors after allogeneic stem cell transplantation. TCRdb reprocessed the RT-PCR reads with MiXCR, giving one entry per CDR3 protein. The sample has about 76,000 distinct CDR3 sequences; about 30% are singletons. The sample was blood, either unsorted or a sorted T cell fraction (not recorded which). All receptors derive from a human donor who was either an allogeneic HSCT recipient or a stem cell or donor lymphocyte infusion donor (not recorded which). It is not recorded whose cells these are; they may come from a transplant donor.

This clonotype was counted once. This chain connects TRBV7-9 to TRBJ2-7; D is unresolved. V was trimmed by 3 bases and J by 3 bases, leaving 12 bases between them. The germline V gene encodes CDR1 SEHNR and CDR2 FQNEAQ (reference sequence). The CDR3 has 14 residues. The CDR3 DNA reads TGTGCCAGCAGCTTCCCGGGCCCCTACTACGAGCAGTACTTC. Its translation: CASSFPGPYYEQYF.

J is TRBJ1-1 and V is TRBV5-1; tentatively, D is TRBD1 (5 bases). From germline, CDR1 is SGHRS and CDR2 YFSETQ. CDR3 length: 17 residues. V was pared by 0 bases and J by 0 bases, with 15 bases between. DNA for the CDR3: TGCGCCAGCAGCTTGGGGTGGGGGAGAAGCTTGAACACTGAAGCTTTCTTT. Translated, it gives CASSLGWGRSLNTEAFF.

The gene calls are TRBV9 and TRBJ2-4; D unclear. Germline V gene lookup returns CDR1 SGDLS and CDR2 YYNGEE. The CDR3 loop spans 15 amino acids. Trimming left V 2 bases short and J 0 bases short, with 9 bases between. The CDR3 DNA follows: TGTGCCAGCAGCGTTGGGGATTTAGCCAAAAACATTCAGTACTTC. Its translation: CASSVGDLAKNIQYF.

The chain uses TRBV27 and TRBJ2-2, with D possibly being TRBD1 (7 bases). V lost 2 bases and J lost 7, with 11 bases in between. Germline lookup yields CDR1 MNHEY and CDR2 SMNVEV (reference sequence). This CDR3 is built from 14 residues. CDR3 sequence reads: CASSLSQGGGELFF. The CDR3 DNA reads as TGTGCCAGCAGTTTAAGTCAGGGGGGCGGGGAGCTGTTTTTT.

This rearrangement joins TRBV11-3 to TRBJ2-7; no firm D call. Trimming removed 3 bases at V and 3 bases at J, with 6 bases between. Germline loops: CDR1 SGHNT, CDR2 YENEEA. The CDR3 contains 12 residues. The CDR3 is CASSFISYEQYF. The CDR3 DNA follows: TGTGCCAGCAGCTTTATTAGCTACGAGCAGTACTTC. The full variable domain, rest sourced from reference TRBV11-3 and TRBJ2-7, is EAGVVQSPRYKIIEKKQPVAFWCNPISGHNTLYWYLQNLGQGPELLIRYENEEAVDDSQLPKDRFSAERLKGVDSTLKIQPAELGDSAVYLCASSFISYEQYFGPGTRLTVT.

This chain joins TRBV20-1 and TRBJ2-7, with D possibly matching TRBD1 (5 bases). Germline CDR1 reads DFQATT; CDR2 reads SNEGSKA (reference sequence). V was clipped by 2 bases and J by 11 bases, with 10 bases between them. The length of the CDR3 is 10 residues. CDR3 region: CSARRSREYF. The CDR3 nucleotides read TGCAGTGCTAGACGGTCCAGGGAGTACTTC.

V usage is TRBV18 and J usage is TRBJ2-2; D is unresolved. V lost 3 bases to trimming and J lost 1 base, with 12 bases between them. Germline-derived CDR1 and CDR2 are KGHSH and LQKENI. CDR3 length: 16 residues. CDR3 bases: TGTGCCAGCTCACCTAACTGGGCTAAGAACACCGGGGAGCTGTTTTTT. Its translation is CASSPNWAKNTGELFF.

The chain carries TRBV5-1 and TRBJ1-2, with no clear D. Trimming took off 0 bases at V and 7 bases at J, with 7 bases between the two ends. CDR1 and CDR2 from the germline V gene are SGHRS and YFSETQ. This CDR3 is 12 amino acids long. The CDR3 DNA is TGCGCCAGCAGCTTGGTTGGCGGTGGCTACACCTTC. It specifies CASSLVGGGYTF.

This clonotype was detected only a few times. V gene TRBV20-1 combines with J gene TRBJ1-6, with 7 bases fitting TRBD1. CDR1 is DFQATT, CDR2 SNEGSKA, per germline (reference sequence). The V segment lost 5 bases and the J segment 9 bases; nucleotides outside the gene matches: 7. The CDR3 covers 13 residues. The chain's CDR3 is CSAGQGGASPLHF. The CDR3, as DNA: TGCAGTGCTGGGCAGGGGGGTGCTTCACCCCTCCACTTT.

This clonotype was detected a few times. This chain connects TRBV5-8 to TRBJ1-6, with 7 bases that match TRBD1. From germline, CDR1 is SGHTS and CDR2 YDEGEE. This CDR3 comprises 15 residues. The trim removed 3 bases at V and 7 bases at J, leaving 7 bases unmatched. CDR3 in DNA: TGTGCCAGCAGCTCACAGGGGTTCGGGAATTCACCCCTCCACTTT. It codes for CASSSQGFGNSPLHF.

The chain has TRBV7-9 and TRBJ2-7; D possibly corresponds to TRBD2 (6 bases). Trimming cost V 5 bases and J 0 bases, with 14 bases left between them. In germline, CDR1 is SEHNR, CDR2 FQNEAQ (reference sequence). CDR3 length: 15 residues. The chain's CDR3 is CASSAELAASYEQYF. CDR3 bases: TGTGCCAGCAGCGCAGAACTAGCTGCCTCCTACGAGCAGTACTTC.

In its sample, this clonotype was seen a few times. This chain links TRBV7-2 with TRBJ2-5; tentative D call: TRBD1 (5 bases). The CDR3 extends over 15 amino acids. Deletions cut 3 bases from V and 2 bases from J, with 13 bases between. The germline V gene encodes CDR1 SGHTA and CDR2 FQGNSA. The chain's CDR3 is CASSFQAPGQETQYF. CDR3 nucleotide sequence: TGTGCCAGCAGCTTTCAGGCGCCAGGGCAAGAGACCCAGTACTTC.

V usage is TRBV12-3 or TRBV12-4 and J usage is TRBJ2-7; D remains ambiguous. The V end was cut by 5 bases, the J end by 3 bases, with 14 bases between. The CDR3 extends over 14 amino acids. The CDR3 loop is CASSIYPLHYEQYF. CDR3 DNA sequence: TGTGCCAGCAGTATATACCCCCTTCACTACGAGCAGTACTTC.

In this sample, this clonotype turned up once. The V and J genes are TRBV6-2 or TRBV6-3 and TRBJ2-2, with a weak D call TRBD1 (6 bases). The CDR3 is 16 amino acids. V lost 8 bases to trimming and J lost 4 bases, with 20 bases between them. Germline loops: CDR1 MNHEY, CDR2 SVGEGT. CDR3: CASQGLQGLGTGELFF. The CDR3 bases are TGTGCCAGCCAAGGCCTACAGGGTTTAGGCACCGGGGAGCTGTTTTTT.

This clonotype was counted a few times. The rearrangement uses TRBV3-1 and TRBJ1-1; the match to TRBD1 covers 11 bases. CDR3 size: 14 residues. V shed 3 bases and J 3 bases; nucleotides not matched to a gene: 0. Germline V gives CDR1 LGHDT, CDR2 YNNKEL (reference sequence). The CDR3 region has the DNA TGTGCCAGCAGCCAGGGACAGGGGGACACTGAAGCTTTCTTT. Amino acids: CASSQGQGDTEAFF. Variable domain in full (rest from reference TRBV3-1 and TRBJ1-1): DTAVSQTPKYLVTQMGNDKSIKCEQNLGHDTMYWYKQDSKKFLKIMFSYNNKELIINETVPNRFSPKSPDKAHLNLHINSLELGDSAVYFCASSQGQGDTEAFFGQGTRLTVV.

This clonotype was picked up a small number of times. The genes are TRBV11-3 and TRBJ2-1; 8 nucleotides line up with TRBD1. Per germline, CDR1 SGHNT and CDR2 YENEEA. The CDR3 totals 14 residues. Losses at the gene ends were 4 bases for V and 7 bases for J; bases not matched to a gene: 6. CDR3 residues: CASSSPDRDNEQFF. The CDR3 DNA follows: TGTGCCAGCAGCTCCCCGGACAGGGATAATGAGCAGTTCTTC. Filled out from reference TRBV11-3 and TRBJ2-1, the complete variable domain reads EAGVVQSPRYKIIEKKQPVAFWCNPISGHNTLYWYLQNLGQGPELLIRYENEEAVDDSQLPKDRFSAERLKGVDSTLKIQPAELGDSAVYLCASSSPDRDNEQFFGPGTRLTVL.

This clonotype has at least ten counts. The chain combines TRBV18 with TRBJ2-7; no firm D call. V was shortened by 0 bases and J by 2 bases, with 5 bases between the two germline ends. This CDR3 comprises 13 residues. Per the germline V gene, CDR1 is KGHSH and CDR2 is LQKENI. The CDR3 reads CASSPPQAYEQYF. The CDR3 nucleotides read TGTGCCAGCTCACCACCACAAGCCTACGAGCAGTACTTC.

This chain connects TRBV6-2 or TRBV6-3 to TRBJ2-1; perhaps D is TRBD1 or TRBD2 (6 bases each). Trimming took 2 bases from V and 2 from J, leaving 10 bases between them. This CDR3 has 15 amino acids. Germline V gene data show CDR1 as MNHEY and CDR2 as SVGEGT. Here the CDR3 DNA reads TGTGCCAGCAGTTACGGGGGGCAACCCTACAATGAGCAGTTCTTC. Translated, it gives CASSYGGQPYNEQFF.

This clonotype has a handful of counts. The gene calls are TRBV5-6 and TRBJ2-7; D call uncertain. Trimming shortened V by 0 bases and J by 3 bases, and 13 bases separated the two germline ends. The CDR3 spans 15 residues. The germline V gene has CDR1 SGHDT and CDR2 YYEEEE. The CDR3 here is CASSLGPLRGYEQYF. The CDR3, as DNA: TGTGCCAGCAGCTTGGGCCCCTTACGTGGCTACGAGCAGTACTTC.

The chain uses TRBV29-1 and TRBJ1-1; the D gene is possibly TRBD1 (6 bases). This CDR3 has 15 amino acids. Trimming cost V 5 bases and J 5 bases, with 21 bases left between them. Germline V gene sequence: CDR1 SQVTM, CDR2 ANQGSEA. CDR3 nucleotides: TGCAGCGTTTTCCGGGGGCGACCGATTGAGACTGAAGCTTTCTTT. It codes for CSVFRGRPIETEAFF. Full variable domain (outside the CDR3, taken from reference TRBV29-1 and TRBJ1-1): SAVISQKPSRDICQRGTSLTIQCQVDSQVTMMFWYRQQPGQSLTLIATANQGSEATYESGFVIDKFPISRPNLTFSTLTVSNMSPEDSSIYLCSVFRGRPIETEAFFGQGTRLTVV.

A few counts support this clonotype. The chain couples TRBV6-1 to TRBJ1-2, with D possibly TRBD1 on 5 matching bases. The germline V and J ends were trimmed by 5 bases and 5 bases, with 12 bases remaining between them. The germline V gene encodes CDR1 MNHNS and CDR2 SASEGT. This CDR3 has 13 amino acids. CDR3 amino acids: CASSIGQGYGYTF. In DNA form, the CDR3 reads TGTGCCAGCAGTATCGGTCAGGGATATGGCTACACCTTC.

The table lists this clonotype with many counts. The rearrangement links TRBV7-9 to TRBJ1-1; tentative D call: TRBD1 (5 bases). CDR1 is SEHNR and CDR2 is FQNEAQ in the germline V gene (reference sequence). The length of the CDR3 is 14 residues. V lost 5 bases and J lost 1, with 11 bases in between. Here the CDR3 DNA reads TGTGCCAGCAGCCCGGGACTTCCGAACACTGAAGCTTTCTTT. This translates into CASSPGLPNTEAFF.

This clonotype was detected a few times. V gene TRBV6-1 combines with J gene TRBJ2-3; D unclear. The V end lost 7 bases, the J end lost 1 base, and 12 bases lay between the germline ends. The length of the CDR3 is 14 residues. Germline lookup yields CDR1 MNHNS and CDR2 SASEGT. The CDR3 here is CASKSGIGTDTQYF. As DNA, the CDR3 is TGTGCCAGCAAGTCTGGAATCGGCACAGATACGCAGTATTTT.

The genes are TRBV20-1 and TRBJ2-5; a weak D match, TRBD2 (5 bases). The CDR3 loop spans 12 amino acids. V gave up 6 bases and J gave up 2 bases, with 10 bases separating them. Germline CDR1 DFQATT, CDR2 SNEGSKA (reference sequence). CDR3 residues: CSATDWQETQYF. CDR3 sequence (DNA): TGCAGTGCGACGGACTGGCAAGAGACCCAGTACTTC.

This clonotype turned up a few times. The CDR3 region has the DNA TGCGCCAGCAGCCAGAGACACCAGGGGACAGATACGCAGTATTTT. Its protein product is CASSQRHQGTDTQYF. This rearrangement joins TRBV4-1 to TRBJ2-3; D may be TRBD1 (6 bases). Trimming stripped 3 bases from V and 3 bases from J, with 13 bases between. The CDR3 is 15 amino acids. From germline, CDR1 is MGHRA and CDR2 YSYEKL.